This TCR beta chain was identified during a study of cytomegalovirus exposure and HLA in healthy donors (TCRdb year 2017). Concerning the study at large: An earlier analysis of several hundred of the donors reported 250 to 350 Gb of sequence data and about 100 million unique TCR beta sequences from 150 million to 200 million T cells. An early release that covered about 600 HLA-typed donors contained around 330 gigabases of sequencing data and around 80 million unique TCR sequences. Among the approximately 420 genotyped donors, around 81% belonged to the genetic ancestry cluster associated with self-reported Caucasian donors. The study was designed to test whether signatures of past pathogen exposure could be identified by cataloging public T cell receptors. The T cell repertoires of some 700 subjects were profiled by immunosequencing and related to cytomegalovirus serostatus. Besides the first cohort of 500 to 700 subjects, a separate validation cohort made up of 120 different subjects was used. High-throughput TCR immunosequencing, statistical association of individual TCRs with disease status, and machine learning were combined to predict cytomegalovirus infection status. A later analysis re-examined previously published TCR beta repertoires from more than 550 donors and added high-resolution HLA genotyping to investigate patterns of TCR occurrence. Rather than using new phenotypic data, the later analysis identified candidate immune exposures from TCR beta sequences and from how often those sequences occurred across donors. An earlier analysis of approximately 500 of the donors applied high-throughput TCR beta sequencing to assess whether each TCR beta V gene segment acted as functional or pseudogenic. Donor age, sex, ethnicity and CMV serostatus were compiled together with the repertoire data. A later genetic analysis used genome-wide SNP genotypes for about 60% of the roughly 700 donors, treating that subset as a discovery cohort. All discovery cohort repertoires had been generated on a single sequencing platform. HLA typing covered class I and class II loci at four-digit resolution. Typing coverage varied by locus: 629-630 donors for A, B, C, DRB1 and DQB1; approximately 500 for DQA1; nearly 610 for DPA1; 450 to 480 for DPB1. Roughly five DR-DQ haplotypes were treated as single units for association and clustering because of strong linkage in the cohort. On average, around 240,000 unique TCR beta nucleotide sequences were sequenced per donor among roughly 430 genotyped donors of the cohort, with approximately 18% of those sequences being non-productive. Overall results and qualifications from the work: A further reported finding was that TCR beta sequences accurately predicted the HLA-A and HLA-B alleles for most subjects in the first cohort. In both the original and validation cohorts, the classifier was reported to diagnose cytomegalovirus status with high specificity and sensitivity. Because HLA typing was unavailable for some donors at each locus, only the typed subset was used in association tests. For the cohort, immune exposure information was limited to CMV serostatus. Correlated functional status among segregating V segments might reflect linkage disequilibrium, but an unknown experimental factor could not be ruled out. The presence/absence analyses assumed that sequencing depth was roughly uniform across donors, and that assumption may not be true. A later analysis found that TCR association rates varied across HLA loci, with DRB1 alleles showing the most associated TCRs and HLA-C alleles the fewest. The study gave a list of under 200 TCR beta chains associated with cytomegalovirus. Broadly in line with IMGT annotations, most TCR beta V segments showed up in productive rearrangements about 87% or about 30% of the time in an earlier analysis of approximately 640 of the donors. Several of the top co-occurrence clusters appeared to be linked to parvovirus B19, influenza, CMV and Epstein-Barr virus, according to a later analysis. Because the 87-base-pair reads could not distinguish some IMGT-functional V segments, including TRBV6-2 and TRBV6-3, those segments were excluded. A cluster of highly shared sequence variants was judged likely to represent a technical artifact of the sequencing pipeline. In vitro tests confirmed that a few of the cytomegalovirus-associated TCR beta chains recognize cytomegalovirus antigens. Specific HLA alleles were associated with over 15,000 TCR beta sequences at a false discovery rate of 0.05 in a later analysis. Most CMV-associated TCR beta chains appeared to be HLA-restricted in a later analysis, and the HLA associations seemed to be driven largely by CMV exposure. Assigning TCR associations to individual alleles was difficult when HLA alleles, especially DR and DQ, strongly co-occurred. It was suggested by the authors that the approach could potentially be generalized to other disease states and immunological phenotypes. The earlier analysis of 450 to 700 of the donors excluded 15 to 20 rarely observed V segments, including chromosome 9 orphons, because counts were too low. According to a later genetic analysis, donors in an Asian-associated ancestry cluster had fewer N-insertions in productive TCRs than the approximately 690-donor mean. A later genetic analysis associated a missense DCLRE1C variant with V-gene and J-gene trimming of TCR beta chains, and an independent cohort replicated the association. In a later analysis, HLA-associated TCR beta chains were found to be more clonally expanded and to have lower generation probabilities than equally common non-associated chains. Most TCR sequences were seen in very few donors, while some public TCRs were found in many individuals. In this cohort, only TCR beta chains were sequenced, and detectable features were limited by the absence of alpha or paired-chain data.

In total, 600 or so healthy bone marrow donors made up the cohort. At the time of sampling, every cohort member was nominally healthy, though immune exposures that went unrecorded were likely present. The donor was CMV seronegative and belonged to the group of roughly 330 seronegative cohort members. Each donor provided a peripheral blood sample, and peripheral blood mononuclear cells were used for TCR beta sequencing. The Qiagen DNeasy Blood Extraction Kit was used to extract genomic DNA from the blood cell samples. On this clone: Its recognized antigen is unknown.

The library was produced with the immunoSEQ multiplex PCR assay. For the multiplex PCR, a mixture combining 60 forward primers for TCR Vbeta segments and 13 reverse primers for TCR Jbeta segments was used. The CDR3 region of rearranged TCR beta genes was amplified from genomic DNA by a multiplex PCR assay. The amplified TCR beta libraries were sequenced on the Illumina HiSeq System as 87-base-pair reads. Per the original workflow: In a later analysis, roughly 80 million unique TCR beta chains were counted across the 500 to 850 repertoires, and roughly 11 million of these chains were shared by at least two donors. A nearest-neighbor algorithm error-corrected the raw reads and collapsed the reads into unique sequences, merging closely related sequences to remove PCR and sequencing errors. To assign V, D and J gene segments, CDR3 sequences were aligned to IMGT reference sequences. For a sequence to be retained, at least a six-nucleotide match to both a V gene segment and a J gene segment was required. Rearrangements were classified as productive when the CDR3 lacked stop codons and remained in frame with V and J, and all other rearrangements were classified as non-productive. Following IMGT convention, CDR3 was defined as the stretch from the second conserved V-encoded cysteine up to the conserved J-encoded phenylalanine. The earlier analysis of about 530 of the donors excluded any sequence lacking an unambiguous match to a single V gene segment. An earlier analysis of 587 of the donors called V segments functional above 56.7% productive rearrangements and segregating when the between-donor standard deviation exceeded 5%. A statistical classification framework was built for diagnosing cytomegalovirus status from the catalog of TCR beta chain sequences. In a later analysis, TCR nucleotide sequences were compared against IMGT/GENE-DB human TR gene sequences so that V and J genes could be assigned. Using the TCRdist pipeline, a later analysis assigned CDR3 sequences along with most-parsimonious VDJ recombination scenarios. In a later analysis, each TCR beta chain was defined by its CDR3 amino acid sequence together with its V-gene family, and reads without a unique V-gene family were excluded. To address suspected cross-contamination and a sequencing artifact, a later analysis removed 550 to 750 highly shared, low-generation-probability nucleotide sequences. In a later analysis, a clonal expansion index for each public chain was calculated from normalized within-repertoire ranks of inferred template counts. A later analysis computed generation probabilities with a VDJ recombination model fitted to out-of-frame rearrangements, and checked the results against IGoR. In a later analysis, TCR-TCR, TCR-HLA and TCR-CMV co-occurrence was scored with hypergeometric tests, and a repertoire-size bias correction was applied to TCR pairs. To estimate false discovery rates, a later analysis permuted the HLA or CMV assignments 20 times. In a later analysis, co-occurring TCRs were grouped with DBSCAN, and TCRdist sequence similarity was added when clustering was performed within HLA-allele-positive subsets. Repertoires with fewer than 30,000 or more than 120,000 public chains were left out of co-occurrence clustering, as were about 5 repertoires with anomalous nucleotide sharing. In its TCRdb copy, this immuneACCESS table keeps in-frame sequences only and misses some clones. Where compared with another copy, unresolved V genes explain less than half of these, and the others have no known cause. That table is the source of V, J and clone size, and D and trimming were worked out from the DNA. The table kept for this sample lists 150,000 to 200,000 clones. The top ten hold 1% to 1.5% of the sample.

Measured from the cysteine to the phenylalanine, the CDR3 is 12 residues long. Left in the record is the CDR3 DNA by itself, 36 bases read in frame from the first base. V loses 6 bases of germline sequence and J loses 11 bases, and the interval between the two ends is 16 bases. According to the germline V gene, CDR1 reads SGHVS and CDR2 reads FQNEAQ. The chain was built from TRBV7-8 and TRBJ1-1, with a tentative D gene TRBD1 over 6 matching bases. This TCR was recovered from a woman in her fifties or sixties in good health and CMV-seronegative. The sequenced sample was PBMCs. The CDR3 amino acid sequence is: CASRPEGGLAFF. The nucleotide sequence reads TGTGCCAGCAGGCCAGAGGGGGGGCTTGCTTTCTTT.